The rows below give T cell receptor beta chains drawn from one sample of a study of yellow fever vaccine responses in identical twins. Via MiXCR, TCRdb re-called the RT-PCR reads, giving one row per CDR3 protein. The profile shows about 4,300 distinct CDR3 sequences, under 90% of them singletons. The starting material was T cells from blood (PBMCs), unsorted or a sorted subset (not recorded which), obtained before or after yellow fever vaccination (not recorded which). These receptors originate from a woman between 18 and 29 years old who received the yellow fever vaccine. Each CDR3 is given with its conserved first and last residue. The order of the fields is J gene, V gene, D gene, clone size, CDR3 DNA, CDR3 protein. The D gene is left open where the match is weak. Part of the rows lack a size; the others show once, few, many or a class for expanded clones.

J gene: TRBJ2-1
V gene: TRBV18
D gene: .
clone size: .
CDR3 DNA: TGTGCCAGCTCAGCCAACAATGAGCAGTTCTTC
CDR3 protein: CASSANNEQFF

J gene: TRBJ1-2
V gene: TRBV9
D gene: TRBD1
clone size: .
CDR3 DNA: TGTGCCAGCAGCGTTTACAGGGGGCAGGGCTACACCTTC
CDR3 protein: CASSVYRGQGYTF

J gene: TRBJ2-5
V gene: TRBV2
D gene: .
clone size: .
CDR3 DNA: TGTGCCAGCAGTGCCTCCCAAAGGGAGACCCAGTACTTC
CDR3 protein: CASSASQRETQYF

J gene: TRBJ1-5
V gene: TRBV10-3
D gene: TRBD1
clone size: .
CDR3 DNA: TGTGCCATCAGTGAGTCTTTAGGGACAGGAAATCAGCCCCAGCATTTT
CDR3 protein: CAISESLGTGNQPQHF

J gene: TRBJ2-7
V gene: TRBV29-1
D gene: .
clone size: .
CDR3 DNA: TGCAGCGTTGAAACTAGAGGGAAAGGGGGGTCCTACGAGCAGTACTTC
CDR3 protein: CSVETRGKGGSYEQYF

J gene: TRBJ1-5
V gene: TRBV4-1
D gene: .
clone size: .
CDR3 DNA: TGCGCCAGCAGCCCAGTGGGCTATAGCAATCAGCCCCAGCATTTT
CDR3 protein: CASSPVGYSNQPQHF

J gene: TRBJ1-6
V gene: TRBV5-6
D gene: .
clone size: .
CDR3 DNA: TGTGCAAGCAGCATGGCCGGAAGGGTGGATTCACCCCTCCACTTT
CDR3 protein: CASSMAGRVDSPLHF

J gene: TRBJ2-1
V gene: TRBV24-1
D gene: TRBD2
clone size: few
CDR3 DNA: TGTGCCACCAGTGCCGGGAGGAATGAGCAGTTCTTC
CDR3 protein: CATSAGRNEQFF

J gene: TRBJ2-7
V gene: TRBV19
D gene: .
clone size: .
CDR3 DNA: TGTGCCAGTAGTATATACCCAGCCTACGAGCAGTACTTC
CDR3 protein: CASSIYPAYEQYF

J gene: TRBJ1-2
V gene: TRBV4-2
D gene: .
clone size: .
CDR3 DNA: TGTGCCAGCAGCGATCCAACACGTAACTATGGCTACACCTTC
CDR3 protein: CASSDPTRNYGYTF

J gene: TRBJ2-7
V gene: TRBV29-1
D gene: .
clone size: .
CDR3 DNA: TGCAGCGTTGACGCGGGCGGTTCCTACGAGCAGTACTTC
CDR3 protein: CSVDAGGSYEQYF

J gene: TRBJ2-3
V gene: TRBV28
D gene: .
clone size: .
CDR3 DNA: TGTGCCAGCAGTTTACCCCCGACGGATACGCAGTATTTT
CDR3 protein: CASSLPPTDTQYF

J gene: TRBJ2-1
V gene: TRBV18
D gene: .
clone size: .
CDR3 DNA: TGTGCCAGCTCACCATTGAGCGAGTACAATGAGCAGTTCTTC
CDR3 protein: CASSPLSEYNEQFF

J gene: TRBJ2-1
V gene: TRBV7-9
D gene: .
clone size: .
CDR3 DNA: TGTGCCAGCAGCTTACGAGATGACCAAAATGAGCAGTTCTTC
CDR3 protein: CASSLRDDQNEQFF

J gene: TRBJ2-1
V gene: TRBV2
D gene: .
clone size: .
CDR3 DNA: TGTGCCAGCAAAGAACTAGCCAGCACGCCGAATGAGCAGTTCTTC
CDR3 protein: CASKELASTPNEQFF

J gene: TRBJ2-5
V gene: TRBV6-8
D gene: .
clone size: .
CDR3 DNA: TGTGCCAGCAGGGTTATCGGGGGGCGAGAGACCCAGTACTTC
CDR3 protein: CASRVIGGRETQYF

J gene: TRBJ2-7
V gene: TRBV9
D gene: TRBD2
clone size: .
CDR3 DNA: TGTGCCAGCAGCGTAGGTCTAGCGGGCGAGGGCAACGAGCAGTACTTC
CDR3 protein: CASSVGLAGEGNEQYF

J gene: TRBJ2-3
V gene: TRBV7-8
D gene: .
clone size: .
CDR3 DNA: TGTGCCAGCAGCTTAGTTGTAGATACGCAGTATTTT
CDR3 protein: CASSLVVDTQYF

J gene: TRBJ1-4
V gene: TRBV7-6
D gene: .
clone size: .
CDR3 DNA: TGTGCCAGCAGCCGGGAGGGCGCCGATAATGAAAAACTGTTTTTT
CDR3 protein: CASSREGADNEKLFF

J gene: TRBJ2-1
V gene: TRBV29-1
D gene: .
clone size: .
CDR3 DNA: TGCAGCGTTGATAGTCTACTGAGCTCCTACAATGAGCAGTTCTTC
CDR3 protein: CSVDSLLSSYNEQFF

J gene: TRBJ2-7
V gene: TRBV11-1
D gene: .
clone size: .
CDR3 DNA: TGTGCCAGCAGGTCTAGGCCGCCTAAACCTGGAGAGCAGTACTTC
CDR3 protein: CASRSRPPKPGEQYF

J gene: TRBJ1-1
V gene: TRBV11-1
D gene: .
clone size: .
CDR3 DNA: TGTGCCAGCAGCTTAGAAGCCACAATGAACACTGAAGCTTTCTTT
CDR3 protein: CASSLEATMNTEAFF

J gene: TRBJ2-7
V gene: TRBV29-1
D gene: TRBD2
clone size: .
CDR3 DNA: TGCAGCGTTCATCTAGCGGGAGGGTACGAGCAGTACTTC
CDR3 protein: CSVHLAGGYEQYF

J gene: TRBJ1-5
V gene: TRBV2
D gene: .
clone size: .
CDR3 DNA: TGTGCCAGCGGATGGGGGAGGGGAAATCAGCCCCAGCATTTT
CDR3 protein: CASGWGRGNQPQHF

J gene: TRBJ1-6
V gene: TRBV4-1
D gene: .
clone size: .
CDR3 DNA: TGCGCCAGCAGCCAAGATGGCCGGGGGCGGGCACCCCTCCACTTT
CDR3 protein: CASSQDGRGRAPLHF

J gene: TRBJ2-1
V gene: TRBV11-2
D gene: TRBD2
clone size: .
CDR3 DNA: TGTGCCAGCAGCTCCCGGGGGGTAGCGGGGTTCTTC
CDR3 protein: CASSSRGVAGFF

J gene: TRBJ2-7
V gene: TRBV4-1
D gene: TRBD1
clone size: .
CDR3 DNA: TGCGCCAGCAGCGAGGGGACAGGGATCGCCTACGAGCAGTACTTC
CDR3 protein: CASSEGTGIAYEQYF

J gene: TRBJ1-2
V gene: TRBV25-1
D gene: .
clone size: .
CDR3 DNA: TGTGCCAGCAGCATCGCCGGGACATCCGACTACACCTTC
CDR3 protein: CASSIAGTSDYTF

J gene: TRBJ2-1
V gene: TRBV11-1
D gene: .
clone size: .
CDR3 DNA: TGTGCCAGCAGCTACCCACTCTCCTACAATGAGCAGTTCTTC
CDR3 protein: CASSYPLSYNEQFF

J gene: TRBJ2-2
V gene: TRBV18
D gene: TRBD2
clone size: .
CDR3 DNA: TGTGCCAGCTCTGGACTAGCGACCGGGGAGCTGTTTTTT
CDR3 protein: CASSGLATGELFF

J gene: TRBJ2-1
V gene: TRBV5-1
D gene: TRBD1
clone size: .
CDR3 DNA: TGCGCCAGCAGCTTTGAGGGACAGGAGTACAATGAGCAGTTCTTC
CDR3 protein: CASSFEGQEYNEQFF

J gene: TRBJ2-1
V gene: TRBV5-1
D gene: .
clone size: .
CDR3 DNA: TGCGCCAGCAGCCCAGGTGGCCTCAATGAGCAGTTCTTC
CDR3 protein: CASSPGGLNEQFF

J gene: TRBJ2-7
V gene: TRBV11-2
D gene: .
clone size: once
CDR3 DNA: TGTGCCAGCAGCGACTTCGGGTTCTACGAGCAGTACTTC
CDR3 protein: CASSDFGFYEQYF

J gene: TRBJ2-3
V gene: TRBV2
D gene: .
clone size: .
CDR3 DNA: TGTGCCAGCAGGGGGGACTCGGATACGCAGTATTTT
CDR3 protein: CASRGDSDTQYF

J gene: TRBJ2-5
V gene: TRBV12-2
D gene: .
clone size: .
CDR3 DNA: TGTGCAAGTCGCTTAGCGTCTAGGAGAGAGACCCAGTACTTC
CDR3 protein: CASRLASRRETQYF

J gene: TRBJ2-6
V gene: TRBV10-3
D gene: .
clone size: .
CDR3 DNA: TGTGCCATCCTTAAGACAGGAGGCTCTGGGGCCAACGTCCTGACTTTC
CDR3 protein: CAILKTGGSGANVLTF

J gene: TRBJ1-5
V gene: TRBV10-3
D gene: .
clone size: .
CDR3 DNA: TGTGCCATTGCAGACACCGGCCAGCCCCAGCATTTT
CDR3 protein: CAIADTGQPQHF